The 3 T cell receptor beta chains given below trace back to one sample, sequenced in a study of shared clonotypes between healthy human individuals. Data came from immunoSEQ multiplex PCR; TCRdb stores just in-frame clones and leaves some out. The table records about a million clones, about 75% of them present only once. Sequenced: memory CD4+ T cells sorted from blood. This sample's subset: CD45RA-negative fraction. The receptors here all came from a man between 18 and 35 years old in good health.

The chain combines TRBV30 with TRBJ2-1, with 9 bases that match TRBD2. Trimming at V came to 4 bases and at J to 9 bases, leaving 13 bases not matched to a gene. Germline V gene sequence: CDR1 GTSNPN, CDR2 SVGIG (reference sequence). This CDR3 is 15 amino acids long. CDR3 loop: CAWNYFSGRSAEQFF. The CDR3 DNA follows: TGTGCCTGGAATTATTTTAGCGGGAGATCCGCTGAGCAGTTCTTC.

The genes are TRBV6-6 and TRBJ1-4, with D hard to call. Trimming took off 2 bases at V and 5 bases at J, with 3 bases between the two ends. The CDR3 is 12 amino acids. Germline V gives CDR1 MNHNY, CDR2 SVGAGI (reference sequence). CDR3: CASSYGNEKLFF. Written as DNA, the CDR3 is TGTGCCAGCAGTTACGGAAATGAAAAACTGTTTTTT.

The V gene is TRBV15, the J gene TRBJ2-1, with D hard to call. Per the germline V gene, CDR1 is LNHNV and CDR2 is YYDKDF (reference sequence). The CDR3 contains 15 residues. Trimming left V 0 bases short and J 9 bases short, with 15 bases between. CDR3 DNA sequence: TGTGCCACCAGCAGAGATTCAGGCAGCCTGGGTGAGCAGTTCTTC. It yields the protein CATSRDSGSLGEQFF.